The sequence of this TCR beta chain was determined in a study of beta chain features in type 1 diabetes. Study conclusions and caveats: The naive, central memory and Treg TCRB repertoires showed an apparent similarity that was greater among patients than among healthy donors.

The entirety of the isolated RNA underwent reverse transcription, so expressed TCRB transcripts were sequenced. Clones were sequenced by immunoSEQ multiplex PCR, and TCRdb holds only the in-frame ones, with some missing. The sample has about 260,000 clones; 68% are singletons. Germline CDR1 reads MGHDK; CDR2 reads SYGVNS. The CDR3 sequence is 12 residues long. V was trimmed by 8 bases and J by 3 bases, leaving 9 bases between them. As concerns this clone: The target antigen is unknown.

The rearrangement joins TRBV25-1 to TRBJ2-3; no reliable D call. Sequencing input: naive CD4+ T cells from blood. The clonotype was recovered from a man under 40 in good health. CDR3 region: CASARLTDTQYF. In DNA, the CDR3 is TGTGCCAGCGCCCGTCTTACAGATACGCAGTATTTT. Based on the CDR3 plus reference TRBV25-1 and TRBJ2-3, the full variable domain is EADIYQTPRYLVIGTGKKITLECSQTMGHDKMYWYQQDPGMELHLIHYSYGVNSTEKGDLSSESTVSRIRTEHFPLTLESARPSHTSQYLCASARLTDTQYFGPGTRLTVL.